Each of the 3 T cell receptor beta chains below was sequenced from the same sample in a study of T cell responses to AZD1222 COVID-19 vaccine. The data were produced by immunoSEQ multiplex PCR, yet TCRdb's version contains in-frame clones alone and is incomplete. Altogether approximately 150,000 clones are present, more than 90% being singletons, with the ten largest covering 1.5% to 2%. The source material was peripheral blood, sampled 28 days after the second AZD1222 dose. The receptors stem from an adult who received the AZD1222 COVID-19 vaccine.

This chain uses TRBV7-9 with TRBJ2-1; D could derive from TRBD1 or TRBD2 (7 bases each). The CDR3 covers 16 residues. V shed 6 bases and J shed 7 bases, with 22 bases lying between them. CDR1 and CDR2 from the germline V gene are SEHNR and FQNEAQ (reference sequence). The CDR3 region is CASSPPQGGAWNEQFF. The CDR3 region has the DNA TGTGCCAGCAGTCCTCCCCAGGGGGGGGCGTGGAATGAGCAGTTCTTC.

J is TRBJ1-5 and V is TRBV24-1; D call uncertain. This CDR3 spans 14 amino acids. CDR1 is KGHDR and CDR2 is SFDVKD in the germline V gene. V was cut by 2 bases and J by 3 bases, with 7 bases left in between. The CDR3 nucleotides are TGTGCCACCAGTGATTCGGACCCCAATCAGCCCCAGCATTTT. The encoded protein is CATSDSDPNQPQHF.

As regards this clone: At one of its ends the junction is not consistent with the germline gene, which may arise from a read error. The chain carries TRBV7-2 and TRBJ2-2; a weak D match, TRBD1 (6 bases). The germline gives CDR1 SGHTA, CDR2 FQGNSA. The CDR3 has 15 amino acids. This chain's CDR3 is CASSQGGTNAGELFF. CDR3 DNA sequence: TGTGCCAGCAGCCAAGGGGGAACGAACGCCGGGGAGCTGTTTTTT.